A single sample is the source of the 2 T cell receptor beta chains below, sequenced in a study of somatic mutations in cytotoxic T cells in rheumatoid arthritis. Sequencing was performed with immunoSEQ multiplex PCR; in TCRdb, only in-frame clones are kept and a portion is missing. The sample contains about 16,000 clones, 75% to 90% of which appear only once. Sample: CD8+ T cells sorted from blood. The receptors come from an adult with rheumatoid arthritis.

The genes are TRBV11-1 and TRBJ2-2; D unresolved. Germline lookup yields CDR1 SGHAT and CDR2 FQDESV (reference sequence). The CDR3 length is 13 residues. V was trimmed by 6 bases and J by 8 bases, leaving 13 bases between them. DNA of the CDR3: TGTGCCAGCAGAATCGGCCGGGCGGGGGAGCTGTTTTTT. Translation: CASRIGRAGELFF.

CDR3 amino acids: CASTASGYNEQFF. CDR3 sequence (DNA): TGTGCCAGCACGGCTAGCGGATACAATGAGCAGTTCTTC. The chain joins TRBV6-1 to TRBJ2-1; 7 bases are shared with TRBD2. J was trimmed by 4 bases and V by 7 bases; bases with no gene match: 4. Germline V gives CDR1 MNHNS, CDR2 SASEGT. CDR3 length: 13 amino acids.